This T cell receptor (beta chain) was sequenced in a study of T cell repertoires in cytomegalovirus infection. Study-wide context: Indicated by public TCR beta signatures were CMV infection and matching HLA type.

The V and J ends lost 1 base and 4 bases respectively, with 16 bases between them. The V gene's germline CDR1 is DFQATT and CDR2 SNEGSKA (reference sequence). The length of the CDR3 is 15 residues. Each CDR3 protein is one row after TCRdb ran MiXCR on the reads. Here the sample spans hundreds of thousands of distinct CDR3 sequences, roughly 15% being singletons. Study-level points and caveats: Individuals carrying CMV plus the relevant HLA were identified by cumulative frequency of public TCR beta families. Ex vivo responses were dominated by HLA-C-restricted CMV-specific TCR beta clonotypes.

Regarding this clonotype: Its target is unknown.

Sequencing used PBMCs. The chain employs TRBV20-1 and TRBJ1-1; D is possibly TRBD1 (6 bases). This clonotype originated in a human donor in good health (CMV status not recorded). Some clones in this sample may be carry-over from other donors' samples. The CDR3 sequence: CSARAGQTGGTEAFF. DNA of the CDR3: TGCAGTGCTAGAGCGGGACAAACAGGAGGCACTGAAGCTTTCTTT.